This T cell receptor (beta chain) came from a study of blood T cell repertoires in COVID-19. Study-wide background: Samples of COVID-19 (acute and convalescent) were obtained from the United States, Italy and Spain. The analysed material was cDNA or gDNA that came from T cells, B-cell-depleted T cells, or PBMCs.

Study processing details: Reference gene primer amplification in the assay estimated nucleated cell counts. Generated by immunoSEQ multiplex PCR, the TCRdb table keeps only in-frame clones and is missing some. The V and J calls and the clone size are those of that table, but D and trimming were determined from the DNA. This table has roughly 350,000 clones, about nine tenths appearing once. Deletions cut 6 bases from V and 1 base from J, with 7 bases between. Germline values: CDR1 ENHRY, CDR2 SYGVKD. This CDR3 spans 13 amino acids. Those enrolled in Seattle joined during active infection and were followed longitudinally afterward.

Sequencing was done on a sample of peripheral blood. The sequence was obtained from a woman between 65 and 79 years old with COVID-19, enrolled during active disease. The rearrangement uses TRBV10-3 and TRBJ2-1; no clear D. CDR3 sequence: CAIRAVSYNEQFF. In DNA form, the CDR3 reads TGTGCCATCAGGGCAGTATCCTACAATGAGCAGTTCTTC.